Listed below are T cell receptor beta chains from one sample, sequenced in a study of shared clonotypes between healthy human individuals. TCRdb keeps only in-frame clones here, not all; method: immunoSEQ multiplex PCR. The repertoire holds 450,000 or so clones, roughly three quarters seen once, with around 11% in the top ten. Material: PBMCs. The receptors were gathered from a woman aged 40-49 years in good health. Some clones in this sample may be carry-over from other donors' samples. Each CDR3 is given with its conserved first and last residue. A D gene is named only where the DNA matches it firmly. A clone size is listed for some rows: how often the clone was seen (once, few, many), or a class if it is expanded.

- | TRBD1 | TRBJ1-3 | TRBV11-2 | 14 | TGTGCCAGCAGCGTTGACAGGGCTGGAAACACCATATATTTT | CASSVDRAGNTIYF
- | TRBD2 | TRBJ2-1 | TRBV29-1 | 16 | TGCAGCGTTAGAAGGGTTGGGACTAGCGAACCCAATGAGCAGTTCTTC | CSVRRVGTSEPNEQFF
- | - | TRBJ2-5 | TRBV7-6 | 14 | TGTGCCAGCAGCTTAGGGGGGTATTCGGAGACCCAGTACTTC | CASSLGGYSETQYF
once | - | TRBJ1-2 | TRBV28 | 14 | TGTGCCAGCAGGCTCACAGGGTGGGGCTATGGCTACACCTTC | CASRLTGWGYGYTF
- | TRBD2 | TRBJ2-2 | TRBV18 | 17 | TGTGCCAGCTCACCAAAGGGAGGGAGCCTGAACACCGGGGAGCTGTTTTTT | CASSPKGGSLNTGELFF
- | TRBD2 | TRBJ2-2 | TRBV27 | 15 | TGTGCCAGCAGTTTACTAGCGGGCCACACCGGGGAGCTGTTTTTT | CASSLLAGHTGELFF
- | TRBD2 | TRBJ2-5 | TRBV5-1 | 17 | TGCGCCAGCAGCTTCTACGGGACTAGCGGGAGCGGCGAGACCCAGTACTTC | CASSFYGTSGSGETQYF
many | - | TRBJ1-4 | TRBV5-4 | 12 | TGTGCCAGCCGGCAGGGTACTGAAAAACTGTTTTTT | CASRQGTEKLFF
few | - | TRBJ1-5 | TRBV6-1 | 16 | TGTGCCAGCAGTGAAGAGGAGGTGTCAGTGGGTCAGCCCCAGCATTTT | CASSEEEVSVGQPQHF
- | - | TRBJ2-7 | TRBV28 | 15 | TGTGCCAGCAGTACCGCGGGGGCGCCTAACTACGAGCAGTACTTC | CASSTAGAPNYEQYF
- | - | TRBJ2-5 | TRBV9 | 15 | TGTGCCAGCAGCGATTTGAGAGCGGGCCAAGAGACCCAGTACTTC | CASSDLRAGQETQYF
- | - | TRBJ2-3 | TRBV28 | 12 | TGTGCCAGCAGTTTCGGGGGAAATACGCAGTATTTT | CASSFGGNTQYF
- | - | TRBJ2-5 | TRBV5-6 | 13 | TGTGCCAGCAGCCCTGACAACCAAGAGACCCAGTACTTC | CASSPDNQETQYF
- | - | TRBJ2-7 | TRBV6-5 | 16 | TGTGCCAGCAGTTACTCGTCTCAGACATGGGGCTACGAGCAGTACTTC | CASSYSSQTWGYEQYF
- | - | TRBJ2-5 | TRBV2 | 12 | TGTGCCAGCAGACAGACGGGGGAGACCCAGTACTTC | CASRQTGETQYF
- | TRBD2 | TRBJ2-3 | TRBV5-4 | 15 | TGTGCCAGCAGCTTGGGACTAGCGGAGACAGATACGCAGTATTTT | CASSLGLAETDTQYF
- | - | TRBJ2-7 | TRBV28 | 13 | TGTGCCAGCAGTACGGTCAACACCTACGAGCAGTACTTC | CASSTVNTYEQYF